The 11 T cell receptor beta chains presented below share a single source sample, sequenced in a study of blood T cell repertoires in COVID-19. Sequencing used immunoSEQ multiplex PCR; TCRdb keeps in-frame clones, though not all of them. The table records about 400,000 clones, 80% to 90% of them present only once. The specimen was PBMCs or T cells enriched from blood (not recorded which). These receptor sequences come from a man in his forties in a cohort exposed to, infected with or recovered from COVID-19 (not recorded which).

This chain uses TRBV5-1 with TRBJ1-1, with TRBD1 matching 9 bases. V gave up 4 bases and J gave up 3 bases; unmatched junction bases: 13. In germline, CDR1 is SGHRS, CDR2 YFSETQ. The CDR3 spans 17 residues. The CDR3 sequence is CASSISGTGTLDTEAFF. In DNA form, the CDR3 reads TGCGCCAGCAGCATCTCCGGGACAGGGACCCTAGACACTGAAGCTTTCTTT.

This chain links TRBV3-1 (or the pseudogene TRBV3-2) with TRBJ1-2; D is perhaps TRBD1 (6 bases). V was clipped by 4 bases and J by 11 bases, with 26 bases between them. The CDR3 length is 16 residues. Germline loops: CDR1 LGHDT, CDR2 YNNKEL (reference sequence). The DNA for the CDR3 is TGTGCCAGCAGCCCGACAGGACAAAAACCCCAAGCGTGGTACACCTTC. This gives the protein CASSPTGQKPQAWYTF.

The rearrangement uses TRBV7-9 and TRBJ2-1; 10 bases agree with TRBD2. In germline, CDR1 is SEHNR, CDR2 FQNEAQ (reference sequence). The CDR3 contains 15 residues. V was clipped by 0 bases and J by 9 bases; unmatched bases: 5. Here the CDR3 DNA reads TGTGCCAGCAGCTTAGCCACTAGCGGGACCGCTGAGCAGTTCTTC. Its translation is CASSLATSGTAEQFF.

The genes are TRBV14 and TRBJ1-2; D ambiguous. The V end was cut by 1 base, the J end by 1 base, with 7 bases between. From germline, CDR1 is SGHDN and CDR2 FVKESK. This CDR3 is 14 amino acids long. The CDR3 here is CASSQATYNYGYTF. CDR3 DNA: TGTGCCAGCAGCCAAGCGACATATAACTATGGCTACACCTTC.

V usage is TRBV7-3 and J usage is TRBJ2-7; 7 bases agree with TRBD2. Losses at the gene ends were 2 bases for V and 0 bases for J; bases not matched to a gene: 4. Germline V gene lookup returns CDR1 SGHTA and CDR2 FQGTGA. The CDR3 length is 15 residues. In nucleotides, the CDR3 is TGTGCCAGCAGCTTAGAAGCGGGGAGCTCCTACGAGCAGTACTTC. Translated, it gives CASSLEAGSSYEQYF.

The chain uses TRBV28 and TRBJ1-4; D may be TRBD1 (5 bases). Looked up from germline, CDR1 is MDHEN and CDR2 is SYDVKM. The V end lost 2 bases, the J end lost 8 bases, and 15 bases lay between the germline ends. The CDR3 has 15 amino acids. The CDR3 nucleotides read TGTGCCAGCAGTTTAGCCGGGACCGGGAGGGAAAAACTGTTTTTT. Its translation: CASSLAGTGREKLFF. Full variable domain (remainder filled in from reference TRBV28 and TRBJ1-4): DVKVTQSSRYLVKRTGEKVFLECVQDMDHENMFWYRQDPGLGLRLIYFSYDVKMKEKGDIPEGYSVSREKKERFSLILESASTNQTSMYLCASSLAGTGREKLFFGSGTQLSVL.

The chain employs TRBV18 and TRBJ1-1; 8 bases match TRBD1. Germline V gene lookup returns CDR1 KGHSH and CDR2 LQKENI. The V and J ends lost 6 bases and 4 bases, in that order; junction bases with no gene match: 10. The CDR3 has 15 residues. The CDR3 sequence is CASSETGGEFTEAFF. CDR3 nucleotide sequence: TGTGCCAGCTCCGAAACAGGGGGAGAGTTCACTGAAGCTTTCTTT.

This clone has a single count. The chain recombines TRBV4-1 with TRBJ2-7; 13 bases align to TRBD2. This CDR3 is built from 17 residues. Germline trimming cut 3 bases from V and 6 bases from J; bases unmatched to any gene: 11. CDR1 and CDR2 from the germline V gene are MGHRA and YSYEKL. The chain's CDR3 is CASSQGLAGIIRGEQYF. DNA for the CDR3: TGCGCCAGCAGCCAGGGACTAGCGGGAATTATACGAGGCGAGCAGTACTTC.

A word on this clone: At one end, the junction sequence differs from germline, possibly due to a read error. The V gene is TRBV2, the J gene TRBJ1-5; 8 nucleotides align to TRBD1. Germline CDR1 and CDR2: SNHLY and FYNNEI. This CDR3 is built from 13 residues. The chain's CDR3 is CASCDTGGQPQHF. The DNA for the CDR3 is TGTGCCAGCTGTGACACAGGGGGGCAGCCCCAGCATTTT. The whole variable domain, filled in from reference TRBV2 and TRBJ1-5, reads EPEVTQTPSHQVTQMGQEVILRCVPISNHLYFYWYRQILGQKVEFLVSFYNNEISEKSEIFDDQFSVERPDGSNFTLKIRSTKLEDSAMYFCASCDTGGQPQHFGDGTRLSIL.

V is TRBV27 and J is TRBJ1-2, with TRBD1 matching over 7 bases. This CDR3 comprises 15 residues. Germline V gene lookup returns CDR1 MNHEY and CDR2 SMNVEV (reference sequence). Trimming cost V 6 bases and J 7 bases; bases outside gene matches: 14. The CDR3 DNA reads TGTGCCAGCAGGGCCCGGGACAGAGGTACCTCTGGCTACACCTTC. Translating it yields CASRARDRGTSGYTF.

V is TRBV30 and J is TRBJ2-5; the match to TRBD2 covers 9 bases. The CDR3 is 14 residues long. Germline assignment: CDR1 GTSNPN and CDR2 SVGIG (reference sequence). With V trimmed by 3 bases and J by 2 bases, 4 bases remained unmatched. This CDR3 is CAWSSSGAQETQYF. The CDR3 DNA is TGTGCCTGGAGCTCTAGCGGGGCGCAAGAGACCCAGTACTTC.